Below, 18 T cell receptor beta chains from the same sample are listed, as sequenced in a study of shared clonotypes between healthy human individuals (dated by TCRdb to about 2020). For the CD8 naive samples, CD45RO-negative cells were positively selected for CCR7, yielding a CD45RA+CCR7+ population from which TemRA cells were excluded. The library was generated by the immunoSEQ multiplex PCR assay. TCRdb limited this immuneACCESS table to in-frame rearrangements with V and J called. A share of clones is missing; checked studies link under half to unresolved V genes, and the rest is unexplained. The sample data list about 2,200,000 clones, and around 93% of these were observed just once. The biggest ten clones account for 1.5% to 2% of the sample. The sequenced sample was naive CD8+ T cells from PBMCs. Taken with the paper, the label for cell subset or site translates to: CD45RA+CCR7+. The receptors derive from a man aged 18 to 35 in good health. Some clones in this sample may be carry-over from other donors' samples.

The genes are TRBV6-1 and TRBJ1-6; D gene unclear. Germline V CDR1 and CDR2: MNHNS, SASEGT. CDR3 size: 14 residues. V was shortened by 2 bases and J by 4 bases, with 6 bases between the two germline ends. DNA of the CDR3: TGTGCCAGCAGTGAAAGACGGTATAATTCACCCCTCCACTTT. Translation: CASSERRYNSPLHF.

This sequence joins TRBV4-3 and TRBJ2-1; 7 bases agree with TRBD1. The ends lost 3 bases at V and 4 bases at J; junction bases unmatched: 12. This CDR3 region has 17 residues. Germline V gene lookup returns CDR1 LGHNA and CDR2 YSLEER. The CDR3 region has the DNA TGCGCCAGCAGCCAGGCAACCGTAGGGGGCCCGTACAATGAGCAGTTCTTC. This sequence encodes CASSQATVGGPYNEQFF.

This CDR3 reads CASSEGTGGGYGYTF. CDR3 DNA sequence: TGTGCCAGCAGCGAGGGGACAGGGGGCGGCTATGGCTACACCTTC. The chain combines TRBV9 with TRBJ1-2; 12 positions agree with TRBD1. The germline V gene has CDR1 SGDLS and CDR2 YYNGEE. This CDR3 is 15 amino acids long. The V segment lost 3 bases and the J segment 4 bases; nucleotides outside the gene matches: 4.

The chain joins TRBV5-1 to TRBJ2-7; 9 bases match TRBD1. This CDR3 has 15 residues. The trim removed 0 bases at V and 2 bases at J, leaving 3 bases unmatched. Looked up from germline, CDR1 is SGHRS and CDR2 is YFSETQ. This CDR3 reads CASSLGGTGPYEQYF. The CDR3 bases are TGCGCCAGCAGCTTGGGGGGGACAGGGCCCTACGAGCAGTACTTC.

Concerning this clone itself: The same CDR3 is also encoded by other DNA sequences in this sample. This chain connects TRBV9 to TRBJ1-1, with D unresolved. V was clipped by 3 bases and J by 1 base, with 7 bases between them. CDR3 length: 13 residues. CDR1 and CDR2 (germline): SGDLS, YYNGEE. CDR3 protein: CASSAGGNTEAFF. CDR3 in DNA: TGTGCCAGCAGCGCTGGAGGGAACACTGAAGCTTTCTTT.

The rearrangement joins TRBV7-3 to TRBJ2-2, with D possibly being TRBD2 (5 bases). CDR1 and CDR2 (germline): SGHTA, FQGTGA. Between the trimmed V and J ends, which lost 6 bases and 7 bases, there was a span of 18 bases. The CDR3 contains 15 residues. The CDR3 sequence: CASSPDEGGFGELFF. CDR3 DNA: TGTGCCAGCAGTCCAGATGAGGGTGGCTTCGGGGAGCTGTTTTTT.

The V and J genes are TRBV28 and TRBJ2-1; D gene ambiguous. The CDR3 has 13 residues. Trimming shortened V by 5 bases and J by 10 bases, and 15 bases separated the two germline ends. The germline V gene has CDR1 MDHEN and CDR2 SYDVKM. CDR3 sequence: CASSPPSVAEQFF. CDR3 DNA: TGTGCCAGCAGTCCCCCGTCCGTTGCCGAGCAGTTCTTC. Drawing the rest from reference TRBV28 and TRBJ2-1, the complete variable domain is DVKVTQSSRYLVKRTGEKVFLECVQDMDHENMFWYRQDPGLGLRLIYFSYDVKMKEKGDIPEGYSVSREKKERFSLILESASTNQTSMYLCASSPPSVAEQFFGPGTRLTVL.

The rearrangement joins TRBV5-1 to TRBJ2-7; 9 bases align to TRBD1. The V gene's germline CDR1 is SGHRS and CDR2 YFSETQ. With 6 bases clipped from V and 5 bases from J, the junction kept 12 bases outside the gene matches. The CDR3 spans 15 residues. The CDR3 coding sequence is TGCGCCAGCACTTATACCGGGACAGGGAGGCACGAGCAGTACTTC. It translates to CASTYTGTGRHEQYF.

Of note for this clone: Other DNA sequences from this sample encode an identical CDR3 as well. The chain joins TRBV9 to TRBJ2-7; no reliable D call. There are 14 residues in the CDR3. Deletions cut 0 bases from V and 2 bases from J, with 9 bases between. Germline V gene data show CDR1 as SGDLS and CDR2 as YYNGEE. CDR3 sequence reads: CASSVGSTTYEQYF. For the CDR3, the DNA is TGTGCCAGCAGCGTAGGGTCAACAACCTACGAGCAGTACTTC.

This clone was found once. V gene TRBV28 combines with J gene TRBJ2-7; TRBD1 might be the D (5 bases). This CDR3 has 14 residues. Trimming took off 10 bases at V and 1 base at J, with 17 bases between the two ends. CDR1 MDHEN and CDR2 SYDVKM come from the germline V gene. CDR3 in DNA: TGTGCCACCATAAGACCAGGGTTTTCCTACGAGCAGTACTTC. This encodes CATIRPGFSYEQYF. Together with reference TRBV28 and TRBJ2-7, the CDR3 gives the full variable domain: DVKVTQSSRYLVKRTGEKVFLECVQDMDHENMFWYRQDPGLGLRLIYFSYDVKMKEKGDIPEGYSVSREKKERFSLILESASTNQTSMYLCATIRPGFSYEQYFGPGTRLTVT.

This chain joins TRBV27 and TRBJ2-1; 12 nucleotides match TRBD1. V shed 1 base and J 6 bases; nucleotides not matched to a gene: 13. The CDR3 sequence is 19 residues long. Germline assignment: CDR1 MNHEY and CDR2 SMNVEV (reference sequence). CDR3: CASSLLGTGGVTQFNEQFF. Here the CDR3 DNA reads TGTGCCAGCAGTTTATTAGGGACAGGGGGCGTGACGCAATTCAATGAGCAGTTCTTC.

CDR3 sequence: CATSRTLAGATYEQYF. In DNA, the CDR3 is TGTGCCACCAGCAGAACCTTAGCGGGGGCAACCTACGAGCAGTACTTC. The chain uses TRBV15 and TRBJ2-7, with TRBD2 matching over 9 bases. The CDR3 contains 16 residues. Losses at the gene ends were 2 bases for V and 2 bases for J; bases not matched to a gene: 7. In germline, CDR1 is LNHNV, CDR2 YYDKDF (reference sequence).

The rearrangement uses TRBV5-6 and TRBJ1-2; 7 bases are a match to TRBD1. Germline V gives CDR1 SGHDT, CDR2 YYEEEE. J lost 4 bases, V lost 2 bases, and 8 bases had no gene match. The CDR3 spans 15 residues. The CDR3 region has the DNA TGTGCCAGCAGCTTCGGGGGACAGCTAATCTATGGCTACACCTTC. This sequence encodes CASSFGGQLIYGYTF. Based on the CDR3 plus reference TRBV5-6 and TRBJ1-2, the full variable domain is DAGVTQSPTHLIKTRGQQVTLRCSPKSGHDTVSWYQQALGQGPQFIFQYYEEEERQRGNFPDRFSGHQFPNYSSELNVNALLLGDSALYLCASSFGGQLIYGYTFGSGTRLTVV.

The chain has TRBV7-2 and TRBJ1-2; D gene unclear. V lost 5 bases to trimming and J lost 3 bases, with 13 bases between them. Germline V CDR1 and CDR2: SGHTA, FQGNSA. This CDR3 is built from 14 residues. The CDR3 reads CASSPSRVYYGYTF. The CDR3 DNA reads TGTGCCAGCAGCCCCAGTCGGGTTTACTATGGCTACACCTTC.

V is TRBV7-9 and J is TRBJ1-4; D is possibly TRBD1 (5 bases). Germline-derived CDR1 and CDR2 are SEHNR and FQNEAQ (reference sequence). CDR3 size: 16 residues. Trimming shortened V by 5 bases and J by 4 bases, and 17 bases separated the two germline ends. This CDR3 reads CASSVTTGTVNEKLFF. The CDR3 coding sequence is TGTGCCAGCAGCGTAACGACCGGGACCGTTAATGAAAAACTGTTTTTT.

The rearrangement links TRBV7-3 to TRBJ1-5; D is unresolved. CDR1 is SGHTA, CDR2 FQGTGA, per germline. The CDR3 is made up of 17 amino acids. Deletions cut 2 bases from V and 6 bases from J, with 20 bases between. CDR3 amino acids: CASSLDSAPVEGQPQHF. In DNA, the CDR3 is TGTGCCAGCAGCTTAGACTCGGCGCCCGTAGAGGGTCAGCCCCAGCATTTT.

The rearrangement joins TRBV7-3 to TRBJ2-1; 8 bases are shared with TRBD2. V lost 4 bases to trimming and J lost 3 bases; unmatched junction nucleotides: 11. The CDR3 sequence is 17 residues long. Germline lookup yields CDR1 SGHTA and CDR2 FQGTGA. The chain's CDR3 is CASSSNPQLADYNEQFF. For the CDR3, the DNA is TGTGCCAGCAGCTCAAACCCTCAACTAGCGGACTACAATGAGCAGTTCTTC.

This chain uses TRBV28 with TRBJ2-7; D remains unclear. Germline lookup yields CDR1 MDHEN and CDR2 SYDVKM. Between the trimmed V and J ends, which lost 1 base and 4 bases, there was a span of 11 bases. This CDR3 is 14 amino acids long. CDR3 sequence: CASSLYPNLYEQYF. The CDR3 nucleotides are TGTGCCAGCAGTTTATACCCAAATTTGTACGAGCAGTACTTC.